This TCR beta chain is drawn from a study of technical replicates of blood from a handful of donors. The CDR3 contains 14 residues. The V segment lost 0 bases and the J segment 4 bases; nucleotides outside the gene matches: 4. In germline, CDR1 is SQVTM, CDR2 ANQGSEA. Assay: immunoSEQ multiplex PCR; the TCRdb copy retains only in-frame clones and omits some. The profile shows tens of thousands of clones, approximately 94% of them singletons. Sequenced: T cells isolated from PBMCs. The chain has TRBV29-1 and TRBJ2-7; 9 bases match TRBD2. This clonotype originated in a human donor in good health. The CDR3: CSVEEAGGGYEQYF. The CDR3 DNA sequence: TGCAGCGTTGAAGAAGCGGGGGGAGGGTACGAGCAGTACTTC.